The following is a TCR beta chain sequence with its context. The CDR3 runs 13 residues. Germline values: CDR1 MNHEY, CDR2 SVGAGI. The V end was cut by 8 bases, the J end by 9 bases, with 18 bases between. The data were taken from a study of blood T cell repertoires in COVID-19. The overall study: Whether acute or convalescent, the COVID-19 samples came from the United States, Italy and Spain.

In the original workflow: Estimated nucleated cell counts came from reference gene primer amplification. Libraries were prepared by immunoSEQ multiplex PCR; TCRdb keeps only in-frame clonotypes and omits some of them. That table supplies the V and J calls and clone size; D and trimming were determined from the DNA. The sample lists 28,000 or so clones; over 75% were seen once. The sequence was collected from a man aged 70 or older with acute or convalescent COVID-19. The sequenced sample was peripheral blood. J is TRBJ2-3 and V is TRBV6-5; D is perhaps TRBD1 (6 bases). CDR3 in DNA: TGTGCCAGCTCGCGGACAGCGCGAGGAACGCAGTATTTT. It specifies CASSRTARGTQYF.